The text below deals with one TCR beta chain. It has no known antigen specificity. Per-base quality was not reported, and no clone a single base away is much larger than it. The CDR3 measures 13 amino acids from cysteine to phenylalanine. Here the CDR3 DNA is all that survives: 39 bases in frame from base 1. The germline V gene (reference sequence) yields SEHNR for CDR1 and FQNEAQ for CDR2. Between the V and J ends, shortened by 1 base and 7 bases respectively, the junction contains 10 bases. The time point label for this specimen denotes: less than 30 months on ibrutinib. Roughly 2.2 micrograms of genomic DNA were extracted from cryopreserved PBMCs for TCR beta library preparation. Longitudinal blood samples from CLL patients on ibrutinib monotherapy were analyzed using high-throughput TCR beta sequencing. The patients took part in an open-label, single-center phase 2 trial of ibrutinib monotherapy.

The data stem from a study of cytotoxic CD8 clonotypes in ibrutinib-treated CLL (dated by TCRdb to about 2021). Concerning the study at large: The cohort was composed of under 12 relapsed/refractory and roughly 14 treatment-naive patients; IGHV unmutated status was identified in 17 patients. Samples averaged approximately 260,000 productive templates and around 91,000 productive rearrangements. Samples at response were collected after a median of roughly twelve months of treatment, with a range of 6 to 36 months. All remission and progressive disease samples were collected while patients were still receiving ibrutinib. Responses were partial in roughly 24 patients and complete in 2; after median about 70 months follow-up, about 14 stayed in remission and about twelve progressed. Cryopreserved peripheral blood mononuclear cells were collected before treatment, at response, and at either disease progression or sustained remission. Longitudinal samples were obtainable from about 30% of the roughly 90 participants in the trial. On the study overall, not on this receptor specifically: Sampling times were not matched between sustained-remission and progressing patients, and lymph node repertoires were not studied. Baseline clonality was found to be higher than that of age-matched healthy donors and was strongly correlated with circulating CD8+ T-cell counts. At ibrutinib response clonality went up, during sustained remission it held steady, and at progression it dropped back toward baseline. Public clonotypes were found to be uncommon and were observed to contract or remain stable during treatment; the increase in clonality was shown to reflect expansion of private clonotypes at ibrutinib response.

Each clonotype received, on average, 10x coverage in deep resolution sequencing performed on a MiSeq, where the target depth lay between 1 in 1 million and 1 in 200,000 T cells. TCR beta libraries were generated with the immunoSEQ hsTCRB Kit. For the original study's pipeline: Data were analyzed with ImmunoSEQ Data Assistant and ImmunoSEQ Analyzer, with V, D and J genes assigned per IMGT definitions. Clonality, which ranges from 0 to 1, was calculated by subtracting the normalized Shannon entropy of productive rearrangement frequencies from one. Only overrepresented clonotypes making up at least 0.05% of the repertoire of each patient were included in the public clonotype analysis. Approximately 14 age-matched healthy donor repertoires from immuneACCESS were used as controls for clonality. TCRdb took this table from immuneACCESS and kept in-frame rearrangements with V and J called. Such tables lack part of the clones; where checked against another copy, unresolved V genes explain under half of the gap, and the rest is unexplained. V and J calls and clone size are given by that table; D and trimming were obtained from the DNA. The sample table lists 110,000 to 150,000 clones, around 76% of them with a count of one. The top ten clonotypes cover 5% to 5.5% of the sample.

The receptor chain draws on TRBV7-9 and TRBJ1-1, with TRBD1 perhaps the D gene, on 5 matching bases. Specimen: PBMCs, collected after 24 months of ibrutinib treatment. The sequence was obtained from a human donor with chronic lymphocytic leukemia. Here is the DNA: TGTGCCAGCAGCTTAGAGTGGGGACGTGAAGCTTTCTTT. This sequence encodes CASSLEWGREAFF.